Sequencing of this T cell receptor (beta chain) was carried out in a study of response to subunit inactivated influenza vaccine. TCRdb re-analysed the RT-PCR reads in MiXCR, keeping a single row per CDR3 protein. The table lists hundreds of thousands of distinct CDR3 sequences, roughly 22% of them singletons, with about a tenth in the top ten. Per the germline V gene, CDR1 is DFQATT and CDR2 is SNEGSKA (reference sequence). Trimming took off 4 bases at V and 0 bases at J, with 19 bases between the two ends. The CDR3 runs to 17 residues. Sequencing used PBMCs from blood, obtained about 20 months after vaccination. V usage is TRBV20-1 and J usage is TRBJ2-1; possible D gene TRBD1, 6 bases. This sequence originates from a man between 50 and 69 years old who received an inactivated influenza vaccine. CDR3 in amino acids: CSATGIRQEYSYNEQFF. DNA for the CDR3: TGCAGTGCTACCGGCATTAGACAGGAGTACTCCTACAATGAGCAGTTCTTC.